This T cell receptor beta chain was profiled in a study of response to subunit inactivated influenza vaccine. Points from the study as a whole: The study's authors posited that every seasonal influenza vaccination enlists few new T cells.

With regard to this clonotype: What it binds is unknown.

Trimming stripped 4 bases from V and 5 bases from J, with 17 bases between. CDR1 LGHNA and CDR2 YSLEER come from the germline V gene. CDR3 length equals 15 residues. TCRdb passed the RT-PCR reads through MiXCR, listing each CDR3 protein once. The profile shows more than 200,000 distinct CDR3 sequences, 12% of them singletons. The receptor was derived from a man aged 50 to 59 who received an inactivated influenza vaccine. The sample in question was non-naive T cells sorted from PBMCs, obtained 14 to 15 days before vaccination. The chain joins TRBV4-3 to TRBJ1-2; the D gene is possibly TRBD1 (5 bases). CDR3 in DNA: TGCGCCAGCAGCCGAGACCGGGGCTTCGGGTATGGCTACACCTTC. This sequence encodes CASSRDRGFGYGYTF.